Listed here are 23 T cell receptor beta chains from one sample, sequenced in a study of cytomegalovirus exposure and HLA in healthy donors. A multiplex PCR was run with 60 Vbeta primers and 13 Jbeta primers. Sequencing was performed with immunoSEQ multiplex PCR; in TCRdb, only in-frame clones are kept and a portion is missing. Found here are a few hundred thousand clones, 80% to 95% of them singletons; the top ten hold roughly 1.6%. The source material was PBMCs. Every receptor here comes from a girl aged 2 to 9 in good health and CMV-seronegative.

The genes are TRBV5-1 and TRBJ2-1; TRBD2 agrees at 7 bases. The CDR3 runs 16 residues. CDR1 is SGHRS, CDR2 YFSETQ, per germline. Trimming cost V 4 bases and J 7 bases; bases outside gene matches: 14. CDR3 nucleotides: TGCGCCAGCAGCGCCCCGGCTAGCGGTTGGGATAATGAGCAGTTCTTC. This gives the protein CASSAPASGWDNEQFF.

The rearrangement uses TRBV6-1 and TRBJ2-7; TRBD1 matches at 7 bases. The CDR3 is 16 residues long. V shed 0 bases and J 2 bases; nucleotides not matched to a gene: 7. CDR1 is MNHNS and CDR2 is SASEGT in the germline V gene. The CDR3 is CASSEAAWDSTYEQYF. Here the CDR3 DNA reads TGTGCCAGCAGTGAAGCGGCCTGGGACAGTACCTACGAGCAGTACTTC.

The chain has TRBV6-5 and TRBJ1-2; 7 bases are a match to TRBD1. Unmatched junction bases numbered 5, after V lost 5 bases and J lost 2 bases. This CDR3 is 14 amino acids long. Germline loops: CDR1 MNHEY, CDR2 SVGAGI. CDR3 DNA sequence: TGTGCCAGCAGTAGCCGGGACAGAAACTATGGCTACACCTTC. Amino acid sequence: CASSSRDRNYGYTF.

The V and J genes are TRBV9 and TRBJ2-5; a possible D gene is TRBD1 (6 bases). V was shortened by 7 bases and J by 2 bases, with 12 bases between the two germline ends. The germline CDR1 and CDR2 sequences are SGDLS and YYNGEE. The CDR3 has 13 residues. Here the CDR3 reads CASGRDTQETQYF. CDR3 nucleotide sequence: TGTGCCAGCGGCAGGGACACTCAAGAGACCCAGTACTTC.

This sequence joins TRBV7-8 and TRBJ1-1; no clear D gene. Germline V gene data show CDR1 as SGHVS and CDR2 as FQNEAQ. The CDR3 is 13 residues long. Trimming cost V 3 bases and J 4 bases, with 9 bases left between them. The CDR3: CASSFAGSTEAFF. The CDR3 coding sequence is TGTGCCAGCAGCTTTGCGGGTAGCACTGAAGCTTTCTTT.

In nucleotides, the CDR3 is TGTGCCAGCAGGCCACAGGGGGAGGATGAAAAACTGTTTTTT. As protein: CASRPQGEDEKLFF. The V call is TRBV6-5, the J call TRBJ1-4; 8 bases map to TRBD1. Germline V gene lookup returns CDR1 MNHEY and CDR2 SVGAGI. The V gene end was trimmed by 6 bases and the J gene end by 6 bases; junction bases not matched to a gene: 6. This CDR3 is 14 amino acids long.

This chain connects TRBV19 to TRBJ1-4, with 10 bases fitting TRBD1. With 9 bases clipped from V and 3 bases from J, the junction kept 10 bases outside the gene matches. Germline values: CDR1 LNHDA, CDR2 SQIVND (reference sequence). This CDR3 has 16 amino acids. CDR3 in amino acids: CASSRDRGLSNEKLFF. The CDR3 nucleotides are TGTGCCAGCAGCAGGGACAGGGGTTTGTCTAATGAAAAACTGTTTTTT. Together with reference TRBV19 and TRBJ1-4, the CDR3 gives the full variable domain: DGGITQSPKYLFRKEGQNVTLSCEQNLNHDAMYWYRQDPGQGLRLIYYSQIVNDFQKGDIAEGYSVSREKKESFPLTVTSAQKNPTAFYLCASSRDRGLSNEKLFFGSGTQLSVL.

In regard to this clone: The same CDR3 is also encoded by other DNA sequences in this sample. This chain links TRBV28 with TRBJ1-5; tentative D call: TRBD1 (5 bases). Germline CDR1 reads MDHEN; CDR2 reads SYDVKM. The CDR3 has 13 amino acids. Trimming took off 4 bases at V and 2 bases at J, with 6 bases between the two ends. In DNA, the CDR3 is TGTGCCAGCAGTTCGACAGGCAATCAGCCCCAGCATTTT. Translation gives CASSSTGNQPQHF.

The chain combines TRBV7-9 with TRBJ1-1; D is uncertain. The germline V and J ends were trimmed by 6 bases and 1 base, with 12 bases remaining between them. The germline V gene encodes CDR1 SEHNR and CDR2 FQNEAQ (reference sequence). The CDR3 runs to 14 residues. The CDR3 loop reads CASRLPYKNTEAFF. The CDR3 DNA follows: TGTGCCAGCAGATTACCGTACAAGAACACTGAAGCTTTCTTT.

This clone showed up just a few times. The chain uses TRBV19 and TRBJ2-7, with 9 nucleotides matching TRBD1. This CDR3 is built from 13 residues. The trim removed 9 bases at V and 4 bases at J, leaving 7 bases unmatched. From germline, CDR1 is LNHDA and CDR2 SQIVND (reference sequence). CDR3 protein: CASTGTGIYEQYF. The CDR3 DNA reads as TGTGCCAGCACCGGGACAGGGATTTACGAGCAGTACTTC.

This chain uses TRBV9 with TRBJ2-3; 12 nucleotides agree with TRBD2. Losses at the gene ends were 2 bases for V and 2 bases for J; bases not matched to a gene: 3. Germline CDR1 is SGDLS and CDR2 is YYNGEE. The CDR3 loop spans 16 amino acids. This CDR3 is CASSVRLAGVTDTQYF. DNA of the CDR3: TGTGCCAGCAGCGTCCGACTAGCGGGGGTCACAGATACGCAGTATTTT.

The chain carries TRBV7-9 and TRBJ1-2; possibly TRBD1 for D (5 bases). The germline V and J ends were trimmed by 7 bases and 6 bases, with 12 bases remaining between them. CDR1 SEHNR and CDR2 FQNEAQ come from the germline V gene (reference sequence). The CDR3 runs to 12 residues. The CDR3: CASTRGFDGYTF. DNA of the CDR3: TGTGCCAGCACCCGGGGGTTCGATGGCTACACCTTC.

This rearrangement joins TRBV28 to TRBJ1-6, with D uncertain. The CDR3 has 15 amino acids. V was pared by 8 bases and J by 8 bases, with 19 bases between. CDR1 and CDR2 (germline): MDHEN, SYDVKM. CDR3 loop: CASLTYRIIHSPLHF. The CDR3 nucleotides read TGTGCCAGCCTTACTTATCGCATTATCCATTCACCCCTCCACTTT.

CDR3 sequence reads: CASSIATSGNLYNEQFF. CDR3 DNA: TGTGCCAGTAGTATAGCGACTAGCGGGAACCTCTACAATGAGCAGTTCTTC. The chain combines TRBV19 with TRBJ2-1; 11 bases are shared with TRBD2. The CDR3 spans 17 residues. V shed 1 base, J shed 3 bases, and the junction held 5 bases outside the gene matches. Germline lookup yields CDR1 LNHDA and CDR2 SQIVND (reference sequence).

The chain has TRBV5-6 and TRBJ2-3; 11 bases are shared with TRBD2. CDR3 length: 15 amino acids. Germline CDR1 and CDR2: SGHDT and YYEEEE. J gave up 0 bases and V 4 bases, and 1 base lay outside the gene matches. In nucleotides, the CDR3 is TGTGCCAGCAGCCGGACTAGCGGGAGCACAGATACGCAGTATTTT. Encoded protein: CASSRTSGSTDTQYF.

The rearrangement uses TRBV19 and TRBJ2-7, with 12 bases identical to TRBD2. CDR1 and CDR2 (germline): LNHDA, SQIVND (reference sequence). With V trimmed by 3 bases and J by 2 bases, 5 bases remained unmatched. This CDR3 spans 16 amino acids. The CDR3 nucleotides read TGTGCCAGTAGTATCCCGGGACTAGCGGGCACCTACGAGCAGTACTTC. Translating gives CASSIPGLAGTYEQYF. The full variable domain, rest sourced from reference TRBV19 and TRBJ2-7, is DGGITQSPKYLFRKEGQNVTLSCEQNLNHDAMYWYRQDPGQGLRLIYYSQIVNDFQKGDIAEGYSVSREKKESFPLTVTSAQKNPTAFYLCASSIPGLAGTYEQYFGPGTRLTVT.

This chain joins TRBV6-5 and TRBJ2-3, with 9 bases lining up with TRBD1. The V segment lost 6 bases and the J segment 6 bases; nucleotides outside the gene matches: 7. Germline CDR1 is MNHEY and CDR2 is SVGAGI. The CDR3 runs 14 residues. The CDR3 loop is CASREQGAGDTQYF. The DNA of the CDR3 is TGTGCCAGCAGAGAACAGGGGGCTGGCGATACGCAGTATTTT.

The J gene is TRBJ2-5, the V gene TRBV6-1, with 9 bases lining up with TRBD1. CDR3 length equals 15 residues. V dropped 3 bases and J dropped 5; count of bases not matched to a gene: 7. Germline CDR1 is MNHNS and CDR2 is SASEGT. The DNA of the CDR3 is TGTGCCAGCAGTGATTCGGACAGGGGAGGGGAGACCCAGTACTTC. Protein sequence: CASSDSDRGGETQYF.

The chain employs TRBV5-5 and TRBJ2-3; the match to TRBD2 covers 11 bases. From germline, CDR1 is SGHKS and CDR2 YYEKEE (reference sequence). This CDR3 spans 19 amino acids. Trimming cost V 4 bases and J 4 bases; bases outside gene matches: 17. CDR3 nucleotide sequence: TGTGCCAGCAGCGCCTTGACTAGCGGGACTTATCATGGAGCAGATACGCAGTATTTT. Translated: CASSALTSGTYHGADTQYF.

V is TRBV18 and J is TRBJ2-1; 8 bases are shared with TRBD2. There are 15 residues in the CDR3. With 2 bases clipped from V and 7 bases from J, the junction kept 7 bases outside the gene matches. Germline V lookup: CDR1 KGHSH, CDR2 LQKENI. CDR3 sequence reads: CASSPLSGSSNEQFF. DNA for the CDR3: TGTGCCAGCTCACCATTGAGCGGGAGCTCGAATGAGCAGTTCTTC.

The rearrangement joins TRBV10-3 to TRBJ2-5; the match to TRBD1 covers 10 bases. The V gene's germline CDR1 is ENHRY and CDR2 SYGVKD. The V segment lost 2 bases and the J segment 5 bases; nucleotides outside the gene matches: 8. This CDR3 has 16 residues. The CDR3 DNA reads as TGTGCCATCAGTGAGCCGACAGGGGGCGGAGGTGAGACCCAGTACTTC. Translated: CAISEPTGGGGETQYF.

The chain couples TRBV6-6 to TRBJ2-5; 10 bases align to TRBD2. Unmatched junction bases numbered 7, after V lost 1 base and J lost 5 bases. The CDR3 totals 16 residues. Germline V gives CDR1 MNHNY, CDR2 SVGAGI (reference sequence). For the CDR3, the DNA is TGTGCCAGCAGTTACTGGGCTAGCGGGGGAGGGGAGACCCAGTACTTC. This translates into CASSYWASGGGETQYF.

The chain has TRBV27 and TRBJ2-7, with D possibly matching TRBD1 (6 bases). V gave up 5 bases and J gave up 5 bases, with 13 bases separating them. Germline V gene data show CDR1 as MNHEY and CDR2 as SMNVEV (reference sequence). There are 13 residues in the CDR3. The CDR3 sequence is CASSLGGRDEQYF. In DNA form, the CDR3 reads TGTGCCAGCAGTCTAGGGGGTAGGGACGAGCAGTACTTC.